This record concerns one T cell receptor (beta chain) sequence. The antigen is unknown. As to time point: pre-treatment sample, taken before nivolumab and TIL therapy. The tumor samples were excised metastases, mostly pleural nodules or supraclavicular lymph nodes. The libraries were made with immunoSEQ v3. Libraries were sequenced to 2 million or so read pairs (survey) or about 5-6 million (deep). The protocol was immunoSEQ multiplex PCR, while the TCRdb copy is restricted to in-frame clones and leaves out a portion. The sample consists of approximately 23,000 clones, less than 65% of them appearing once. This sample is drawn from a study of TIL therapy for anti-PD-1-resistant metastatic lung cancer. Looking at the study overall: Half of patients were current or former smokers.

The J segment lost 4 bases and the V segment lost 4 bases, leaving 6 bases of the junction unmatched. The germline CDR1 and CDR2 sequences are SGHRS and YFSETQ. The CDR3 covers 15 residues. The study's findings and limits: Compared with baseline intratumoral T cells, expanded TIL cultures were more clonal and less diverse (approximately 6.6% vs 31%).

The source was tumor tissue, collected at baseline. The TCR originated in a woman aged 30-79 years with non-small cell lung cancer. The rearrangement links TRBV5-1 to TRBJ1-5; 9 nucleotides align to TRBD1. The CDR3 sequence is CASSPDRGENQPQHF. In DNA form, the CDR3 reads TGCGCCAGCAGCCCCGACAGGGGGGAAAATCAGCCCCAGCATTTT.